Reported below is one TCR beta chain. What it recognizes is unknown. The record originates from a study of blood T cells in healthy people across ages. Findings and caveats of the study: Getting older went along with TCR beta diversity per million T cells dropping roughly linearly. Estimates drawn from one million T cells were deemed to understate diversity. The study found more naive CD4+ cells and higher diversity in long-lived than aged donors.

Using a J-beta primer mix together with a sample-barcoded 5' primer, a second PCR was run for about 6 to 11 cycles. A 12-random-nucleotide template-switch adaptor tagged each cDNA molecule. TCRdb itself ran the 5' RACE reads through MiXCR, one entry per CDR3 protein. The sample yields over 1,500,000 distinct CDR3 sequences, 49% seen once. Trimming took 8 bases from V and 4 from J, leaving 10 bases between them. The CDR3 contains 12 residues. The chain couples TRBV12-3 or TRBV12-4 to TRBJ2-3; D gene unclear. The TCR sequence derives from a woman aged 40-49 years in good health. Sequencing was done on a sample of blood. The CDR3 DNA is TGTGCCAGCGGCCAAAGGCCAGATACGCAGTATTTT. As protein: CASGQRPDTQYF.